The T cell receptor beta chain under discussion was sequenced for a study of cytomegalovirus exposure and HLA in healthy donors. About the study: Genotyping showed around 80% of 350 to 400 donors falling in the Caucasian-associated ancestry cluster.

The length of the CDR3 is 13 residues. Trimming left V 5 bases short and J 5 bases short, with 12 bases between. Germline V gene sequence: CDR1 MGHDK, CDR2 SYGVNS. The PCR used 60 Vbeta and 13 Jbeta primers. Here immunoSEQ multiplex PCR was the method, and the copy in TCRdb shows in-frame clones only, minus some. The sample has approximately 180,000 clones; roughly 80% are singletons. The source of this sequence is a woman between 18 and 29 years old in good health and CMV-seronegative. This sequence joins TRBV25-1 and TRBJ2-5; D remains ambiguous. Material: PBMCs. CDR3 protein: CASSPAVVETQYF. The CDR3 DNA reads TGTGCCAGCAGTCCGGCGGTCGTTGAGACCCAGTACTTC.